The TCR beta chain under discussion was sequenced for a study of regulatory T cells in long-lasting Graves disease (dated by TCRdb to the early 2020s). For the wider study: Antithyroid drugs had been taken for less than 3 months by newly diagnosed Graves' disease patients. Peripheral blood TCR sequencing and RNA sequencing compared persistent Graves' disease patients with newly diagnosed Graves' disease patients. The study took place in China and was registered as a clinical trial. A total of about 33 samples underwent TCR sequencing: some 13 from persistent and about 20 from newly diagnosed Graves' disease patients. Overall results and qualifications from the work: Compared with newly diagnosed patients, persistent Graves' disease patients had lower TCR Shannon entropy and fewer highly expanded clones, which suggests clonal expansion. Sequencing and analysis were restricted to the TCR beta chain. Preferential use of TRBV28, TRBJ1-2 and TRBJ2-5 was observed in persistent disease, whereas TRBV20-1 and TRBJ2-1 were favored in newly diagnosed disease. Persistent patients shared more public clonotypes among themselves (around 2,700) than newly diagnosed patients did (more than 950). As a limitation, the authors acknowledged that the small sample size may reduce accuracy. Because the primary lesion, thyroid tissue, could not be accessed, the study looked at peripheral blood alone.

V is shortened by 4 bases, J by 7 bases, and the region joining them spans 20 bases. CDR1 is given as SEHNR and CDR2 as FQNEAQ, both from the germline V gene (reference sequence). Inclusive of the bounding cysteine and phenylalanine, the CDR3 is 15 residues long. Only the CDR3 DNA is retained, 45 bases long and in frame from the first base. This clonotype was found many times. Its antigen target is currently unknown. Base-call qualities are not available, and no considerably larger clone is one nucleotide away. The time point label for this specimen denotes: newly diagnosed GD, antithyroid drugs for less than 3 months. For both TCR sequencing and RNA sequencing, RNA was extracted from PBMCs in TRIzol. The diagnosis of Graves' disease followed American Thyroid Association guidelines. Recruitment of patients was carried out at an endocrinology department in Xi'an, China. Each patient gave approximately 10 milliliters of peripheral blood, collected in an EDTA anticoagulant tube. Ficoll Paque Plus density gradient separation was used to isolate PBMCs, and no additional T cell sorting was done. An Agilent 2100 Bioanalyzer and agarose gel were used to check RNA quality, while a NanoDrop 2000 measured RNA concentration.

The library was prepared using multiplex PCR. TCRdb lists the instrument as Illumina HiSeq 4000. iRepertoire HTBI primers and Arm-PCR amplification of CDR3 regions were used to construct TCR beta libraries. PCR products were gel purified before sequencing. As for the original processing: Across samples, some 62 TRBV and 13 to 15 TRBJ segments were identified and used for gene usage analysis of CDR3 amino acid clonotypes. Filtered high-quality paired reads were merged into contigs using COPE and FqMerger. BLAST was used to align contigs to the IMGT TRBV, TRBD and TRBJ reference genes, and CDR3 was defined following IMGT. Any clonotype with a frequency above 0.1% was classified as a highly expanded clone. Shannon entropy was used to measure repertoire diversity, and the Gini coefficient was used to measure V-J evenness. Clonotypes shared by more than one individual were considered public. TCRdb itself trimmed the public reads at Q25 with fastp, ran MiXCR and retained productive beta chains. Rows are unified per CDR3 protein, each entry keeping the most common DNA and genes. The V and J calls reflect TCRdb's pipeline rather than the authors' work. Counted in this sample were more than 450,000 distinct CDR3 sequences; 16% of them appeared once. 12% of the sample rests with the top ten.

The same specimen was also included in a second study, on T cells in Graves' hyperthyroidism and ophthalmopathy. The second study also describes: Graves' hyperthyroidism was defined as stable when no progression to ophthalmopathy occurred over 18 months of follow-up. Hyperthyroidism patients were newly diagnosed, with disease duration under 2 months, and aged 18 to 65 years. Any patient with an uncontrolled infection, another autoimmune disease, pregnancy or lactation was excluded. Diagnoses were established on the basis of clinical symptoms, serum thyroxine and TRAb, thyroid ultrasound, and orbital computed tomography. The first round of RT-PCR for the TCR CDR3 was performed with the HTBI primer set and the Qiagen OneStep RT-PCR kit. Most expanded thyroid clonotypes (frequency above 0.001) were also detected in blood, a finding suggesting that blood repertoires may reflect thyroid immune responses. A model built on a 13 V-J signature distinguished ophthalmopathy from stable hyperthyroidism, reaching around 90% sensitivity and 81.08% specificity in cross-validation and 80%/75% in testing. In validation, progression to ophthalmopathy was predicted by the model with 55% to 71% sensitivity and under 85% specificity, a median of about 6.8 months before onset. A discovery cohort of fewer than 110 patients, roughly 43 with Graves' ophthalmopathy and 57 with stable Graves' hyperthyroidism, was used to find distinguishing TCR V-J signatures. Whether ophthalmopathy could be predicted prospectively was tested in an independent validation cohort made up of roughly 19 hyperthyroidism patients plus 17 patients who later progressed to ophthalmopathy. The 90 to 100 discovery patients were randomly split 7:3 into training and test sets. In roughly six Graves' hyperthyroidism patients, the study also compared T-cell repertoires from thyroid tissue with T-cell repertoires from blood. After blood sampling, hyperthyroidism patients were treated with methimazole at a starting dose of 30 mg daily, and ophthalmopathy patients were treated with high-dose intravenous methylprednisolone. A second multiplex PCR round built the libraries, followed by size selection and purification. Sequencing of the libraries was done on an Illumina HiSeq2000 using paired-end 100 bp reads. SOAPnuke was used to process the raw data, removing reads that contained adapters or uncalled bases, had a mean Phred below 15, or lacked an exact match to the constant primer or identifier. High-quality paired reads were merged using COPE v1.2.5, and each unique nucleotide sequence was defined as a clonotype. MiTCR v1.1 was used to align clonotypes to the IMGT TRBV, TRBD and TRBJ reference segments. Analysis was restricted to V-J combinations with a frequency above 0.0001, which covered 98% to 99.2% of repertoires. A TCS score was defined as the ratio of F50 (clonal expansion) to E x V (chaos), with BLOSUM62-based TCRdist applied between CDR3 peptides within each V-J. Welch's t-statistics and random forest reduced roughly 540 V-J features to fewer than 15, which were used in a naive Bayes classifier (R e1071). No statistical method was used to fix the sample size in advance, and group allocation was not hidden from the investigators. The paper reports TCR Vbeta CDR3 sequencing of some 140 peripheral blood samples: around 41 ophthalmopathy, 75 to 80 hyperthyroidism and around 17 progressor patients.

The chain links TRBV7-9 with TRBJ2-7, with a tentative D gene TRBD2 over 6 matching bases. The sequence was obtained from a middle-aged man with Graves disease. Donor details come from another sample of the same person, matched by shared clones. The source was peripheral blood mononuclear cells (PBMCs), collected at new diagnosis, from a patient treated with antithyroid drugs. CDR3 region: CASSSLAGGSLEQYF. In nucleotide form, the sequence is TGTGCCAGCAGCTCCCTAGCCGGAGGGTCCTTAGAGCAGTACTTC.